This T cell receptor (beta chain) originates from a study of cytomegalovirus exposure and HLA in healthy donors. The PCR used 60 Vbeta and 13 Jbeta primers. The data were produced by immunoSEQ multiplex PCR, yet TCRdb's version contains in-frame clones alone and is incomplete. The data show around 140,000 clones, approximately 84% seen once. As regards this clone: The antigen is not known.

Study conclusions and caveats: An Asian-associated ancestry cluster reportedly showed fewer N-insertions than the approximately 690-donor mean in a later analysis. In a later analysis, HLA-associated beta chains showed higher expansion and lower generation probabilities than comparable chains.

V lost 1 base and J 4 bases, leaving 25 bases between the germline ends. Germline V CDR1 and CDR2: MGHRA, YSYEKL. The CDR3 is 19 residues long. The genes are TRBV4-1 and TRBJ1-2; weak D call: TRBD1 (6 bases). The source of this sequence is a woman between 40 and 50 years old in good health and CMV-seronegative. Input material: PBMCs. As DNA, the CDR3 is TGCGCCAGCAGCCAAGCTTTAACCCAAAGGGGGGGGCGAAGCTATGGCTACACCTTC. Translated: CASSQALTQRGGRSYGYTF.